A single sample gave rise to the 10 T cell receptor beta chains below, sequenced in a study of CD8+ T cells in alopecia areata. The sequencing template was cDNA reverse transcribed from extracted RNA. Only in-frame clones appear in the TCRdb table, and some are missing; sequencing was by immunoSEQ multiplex PCR. The profile shows about 220,000 clones, about three fifths of them singletons. Treatment reported: oral pan-JAK inhibitor, 5-10 mg twice daily. This specimen was CD4+ T cells sorted from blood, taken at week 4, from a patient treated with tofacitinib. The receptors here all came from a human donor with alopecia areata.

The chain carries TRBV7-2 and TRBJ2-5, with D possibly TRBD1 on 5 matching bases. Trimming shortened V by 8 bases and J by 9 bases, and 19 bases separated the two germline ends. From germline, CDR1 is SGHTA and CDR2 FQGNSA. The CDR3 spans 13 residues. CDR3 in amino acids: CASQGVPRTAQYF. CDR3 nucleotide sequence: TGTGCCAGCCAGGGTGTACCAAGGACGGCCCAGTACTTC.

This clone was seen a few times. V usage is TRBV7-6 and J usage is TRBJ1-5; D not certain. The CDR3 extends over 13 amino acids. V lost 1 base to trimming and J lost 7 bases, with 8 bases between them. CDR1 is SGHVS, CDR2 FNYEAQ, per germline. The CDR3 reads CASSLESSQPQHF. The CDR3 DNA is TGTGCCAGCAGCTTAGAATCGAGCCAGCCCCAGCATTTT.

The CDR3 is CAWSEGALQETQYF. CDR3 bases: TGTGCCTGGAGCGAGGGGGCCCTCCAAGAGACCCAGTACTTC. J is TRBJ2-5 and V is TRBV30; 7 positions agree with TRBD1. Per the germline V gene, CDR1 is GTSNPN and CDR2 is SVGIG (reference sequence). The CDR3 is 14 residues long. Trimming at V came to 3 bases and at J to 1 base, leaving 5 bases not matched to a gene.

V and J are TRBV10-1 and TRBJ2-1; 10 positions match TRBD2. From germline, CDR1 is WNHNN and CDR2 SYGVQD (reference sequence). This CDR3 has 15 residues. V shed 3 bases and J 7 bases; nucleotides not matched to a gene: 6. CDR3 in amino acids: CASSDSGGAGNEQFF. CDR3 in DNA: TGCGCCAGCAGTGACAGCGGGGGGGCAGGGAATGAGCAGTTCTTC.

V gene TRBV29-1 combines with J gene TRBJ2-3; D uncertain. Germline V gene sequence: CDR1 SQVTM, CDR2 ANQGSEA. Between the trimmed V and J ends, which lost 1 base and 5 bases, there was a span of 4 bases. The CDR3 totals 11 residues. The CDR3 coding sequence is TGCAGCGTTGAAGTATTAGATACGCAGTATTTT. Translating it yields CSVEVLDTQYF.

The rearrangement links TRBV7-2 to TRBJ2-5; D uncertain. Germline CDR1 SGHTA, CDR2 FQGNSA. The CDR3 consists of 13 residues. Deletions cut 1 base from V and 4 bases from J, with 7 bases between. DNA of the CDR3: TGTGCCAGCAGCTTAGTCCCTCGAGAGACCCAGTACTTC. Residues: CASSLVPRETQYF.

The V and J genes are TRBV2 and TRBJ2-7, with 9 bases fitting TRBD2. Germline V gene lookup returns CDR1 SNHLY and CDR2 FYNNEI. The CDR3 extends over 15 amino acids. Germline trimming cut 6 bases from V and 1 base from J; bases unmatched to any gene: 7. CDR3 in amino acids: CASRAISGGSYEQYF. For the CDR3, the DNA is TGTGCCAGCAGGGCAATTAGCGGGGGATCCTACGAGCAGTACTTC.

This clone was seen more than once but under ten times. V usage is TRBV6-5 and J usage is TRBJ2-5; a weak D match, TRBD1 (6 bases). V lost 5 bases to trimming and J lost 5 bases, with 12 bases between them. From germline, CDR1 is MNHEY and CDR2 SVGAGI. The CDR3 has 13 amino acids. The CDR3 protein is CASSLQGRETQYF. The DNA of the CDR3 is TGTGCCAGCAGTCTACAGGGTCGGGAGACCCAGTACTTC.

This clone was recorded many times. CDR3 protein: CASSLVSLATQYF. The CDR3 coding sequence is TGTGCCAGCAGCTTAGTATCGCTGGCTACGCAGTATTTT. The rearrangement links TRBV7-2 to TRBJ2-3; D unclear. Germline V gene lookup returns CDR1 SGHTA and CDR2 FQGNSA. This CDR3 has 13 amino acids. Deletions cut 1 base from V and 8 bases from J, with 10 bases between.

In this sample, this clone turned up a few times. The gene calls are TRBV29-1 and TRBJ1-5; D gene unclear. Trimming shortened V by 3 bases and J by 8 bases, and 17 bases separated the two germline ends. This CDR3 comprises 14 residues. Looked up from germline, CDR1 is SQVTM and CDR2 is ANQGSEA. The CDR3 region is CSVDGSSSGEPQHF. The CDR3 DNA sequence: TGCAGCGTTGACGGGTCTAGTTCGGGCGAGCCCCAGCATTTT.